The entry that follows covers one T cell receptor (beta chain) sequence. TCRdb itself ran the 5' RACE reads through MiXCR, one entry per CDR3 protein. The table includes about 10,000 distinct CDR3 sequences, approximately 26% detected once. The V gene lost 2 bases and the J gene lost 4 bases, with 15 bases spanning the gap. Per germline, CDR1 MNHNY and CDR2 SVGAGI (reference sequence). This CDR3 has 16 residues. The sequence came from a female donor with breast cancer. The J gene is TRBJ2-1, the V gene TRBV6-6; no clear D gene. The material sequenced was naive CD4+ T cells sorted from a lymph node. Subset meaning: naive CD4+ T cells, CD4+CD45RA+CD25-. This CDR3 is CASSYGSARAYNEQFF. CDR3 nucleotides: TGTGCCAGCAGTTACGGAAGCGCGAGAGCTTACAATGAGCAGTTCTTC.